This is a list of T cell receptor beta chains from one sample in a study of blood T cell repertoires in COVID-19. Only in-frame clones appear in the TCRdb table, and some are missing; sequencing was by immunoSEQ multiplex PCR. Seen here are 220,000 or so clones, 86% observed once, and the top ten hold approximately 2.1%. The source material was PBMCs or T cells enriched from blood (not recorded which). These receptors came from a woman aged 45-60 years who had recovered from COVID-19. The CDR3 runs from the conserved cysteine through the conserved F or W. D genes are given only for firm matches. Clone size is given for some rows only: seen once, a few or many times, or a class if the clone is expanded.

d_gene	v_gene	abundance	j_gene	CDR3nt	CDR3aa
TRBD2	TRBV7-6	NA	TRBJ2-1	TGTGCCAGCAGCCAGAATGGCGGGAGGGCCTACAATGAGCAGTTCTTC	CASSQNGGRAYNEQFF
NA	TRBV5-1	NA	TRBJ2-3	TGCGCCAGCACATTCCGGGGCACAGATACGCAGTATTTT	CASTFRGTDTQYF
NA	TRBV23-1	NA	TRBJ2-1	TGCGCCAGCAGTCAATCCCTAGGTTGCAATGAGCAGTTCTTC	CASSQSLGCNEQFF
NA	TRBV15	NA	TRBJ2-7	TGTGCCACCAGCAGAAATCCGACTTCCTACGAGCAGTACTTC	CATSRNPTSYEQYF
NA	TRBV28	NA	TRBJ1-1	TGTGCCAGCAGTAGACAGCTCAACACTGAAGCTTTCTTT	CASSRQLNTEAFF
NA	TRBV6-5	NA	TRBJ1-5	TGTGCCAGCAGTTACGCGGCGGGGGCCGGGCCCCAGCATTTT	CASSYAAGAGPQHF
NA	TRBV7-2	NA	TRBJ2-7	TGTGCCAGCAGCTTAGTGGCCGGTGACTCTGCCTACGAGCAGTACTTC	CASSLVAGDSAYEQYF
NA	TRBV18	once	TRBJ2-7	TGTGCCAGCTCACCGGGCAGTTACGAGCAGTACTTC	CASSPGSYEQYF
TRBD2	TRBV6-5	NA	TRBJ2-7	TGTGCCAGCAGTTACTCCACCGGGACTAGCGGCTACGAGCAGTACTTC	CASSYSTGTSGYEQYF
TRBD2	TRBV4-3	NA	TRBJ2-1	TGCGCCAGCAGCCAAGATAGGACTAGCGCGTACAATGAGCAGTTCTTC	CASSQDRTSAYNEQFF
TRBD1	TRBV19	NA	TRBJ1-5	TGTGCCAGTAGTATAGGGACAGGTCGAACACAGCCCCAGCATTTT	CASSIGTGRTQPQHF
NA	TRBV28	NA	TRBJ2-7	TGTGCCAGCGGGGTTGTTTTGGCGGAGGGGCACGAGCAGTACTTC	CASGVVLAEGHEQYF
NA	TRBV29-1	NA	TRBJ1-1	TGCAGCGTTTCCCCCCGTATGAACACTGAAGCTTTCTTT	CSVSPRMNTEAFF
TRBD2	TRBV28	NA	TRBJ2-3	TGTGCCAGCAGTCCCCGACTAGCGGGGGACACAGATACGCAGTATTTT	CASSPRLAGDTDTQYF
NA	TRBV9	NA	TRBJ1-1	TGTGCCAGCGATGGGGGGGATGAGAACACTGAAGCTTTCTTT	CASDGGDENTEAFF
NA	TRBV7-2	NA	TRBJ2-3	TGTGCCAGCAGCTTACGCCGGTTGCGATACACAGATACGCAGTATTTT	CASSLRRLRYTDTQYF
TRBD2	TRBV28	once	TRBJ2-1	TGTGCCAGCAGTTTATTGGGGGGAGGGAGGGATGAGCAGTTCTTC	CASSLLGGGRDEQFF
NA	TRBV5-1	NA	TRBJ1-5	TGCGCCAGCAGCCCAATAGACAGAGACTCCAATCAGCCCCAGCATTTT	CASSPIDRDSNQPQHF
NA	TRBV28	NA	TRBJ2-7	TGTGCCAGCACTCGCGGCTCAGGGTTCGAGCAGTACTTC	CASTRGSGFEQYF
TRBD2	TRBV27	NA	TRBJ2-3	TGTGCCAGCAGTATTAGCGGGGGGCACACAGATACGCAGTATTTT	CASSISGGHTDTQYF
NA	TRBV7-9	NA	TRBJ1-6	TGTGCCAGCAGCTCTCCTAATTCACCCCTCCACTTT	CASSSPNSPLHF
NA	TRBV18	NA	TRBJ2-1	TGTGCCAGCTCCGGAGGTACCGGGAGAGGAAATGAGCAGTTCTTC	CASSGGTGRGNEQFF
TRBD1	TRBV4-3	NA	TRBJ1-2	TGCGCCAGCAGCCAAAGGCCCGCGGACAGGGCGAACTATGGCTACACCTTC	CASSQRPADRANYGYTF
NA	TRBV15	NA	TRBJ2-7	TGTGCCACCAGCAGAGATCTGGGGGGACGGTACGAGCAGTACTTC	CATSRDLGGRYEQYF
NA	TRBV28	NA	TRBJ2-4	TGTGCCAGCAGCCCCCCCCTAGCCAAAAACATTCAGTACTTC	CASSPPLAKNIQYF
NA	TRBV6-5	NA	TRBJ1-2	TGTGCCAGCAGTCCCAGACAGAACTATGGCTACACCTTC	CASSPRQNYGYTF
NA	TRBV27	NA	TRBJ1-5	TGTGCCAGCAGTTTAGGCGGGGAAGGTCAGCCCCAGCATTTT	CASSLGGEGQPQHF
TRBD1	TRBV5-5	NA	TRBJ1-1	TGTGCCAGCAGCTTGGGGGACAGGATCATGAACACTGAAGCTTTCTTT	CASSLGDRIMNTEAFF
TRBD2	TRBV7-3	NA	TRBJ2-3	TGTGCCAGCAGCTTTACGGGGGGGCCAGCAGATACGCAGTATTTT	CASSFTGGPADTQYF
NA	TRBV18	once	TRBJ1-6	TGTGCCAGTCAAGGGACAATAAGAACTTCACCCCTCCACTTT	CASQGTIRTSPLHF
NA	TRBV2	NA	TRBJ1-1	TGTGCCAGCAGTGTGGGGCGCGCGAACACTGAAGCTTTCTTT	CASSVGRANTEAFF
NA	TRBV19	once	TRBJ1-1	TGTGCCAGTAGTATCATGGGGGGTAGGGCCTTCCTGCTGAACACTGAAGCTTTCTTT	CASSIMGGRAFLLNTEAFF
TRBD1	TRBV11-3	once	TRBJ1-1	TGTGCCAGCAGCGCAAGACAGGGTTTCGCTGAAGCTTTCTTT	CASSARQGFAEAFF
NA	TRBV2	NA	TRBJ2-1	TGTGCCAGCAGAGAGGCCTGGACTGGATCGGGATTACATTTCTTC	CASREAWTGSGLHFF
TRBD2	TRBV11-2	NA	TRBJ2-1	TGTGCCAGCAGCTTGCGGACTAGCGGGGTAAGCTCCTACAATGAGCAGTTCTTC	CASSLRTSGVSSYNEQFF
NA	TRBV6-5	NA	TRBJ1-1	TGTGCCAGCAGTCCCCCTGGGCGAACGAACACTGAAGCTTTCTTT	CASSPPGRTNTEAFF